The sequence of this TCR beta chain was determined in a study of blood T cell repertoires in COVID-19. Germline V gene lookup returns CDR1 SGHRS and CDR2 YFSETQ. The V and J ends lost 6 bases and 6 bases, in that order; junction bases with no gene match: 5. This CDR3 has 14 amino acids. In the study's own analysis: Reference gene primers were amplified, and this amplification served to estimate nucleated cell counts. The protocol was immunoSEQ multiplex PCR, while the TCRdb copy is restricted to in-frame clones and leaves out a portion. V, J and clone size are those of that table, while D and trimming were read from the DNA. Of some 73,000 clones in the sample, 65% to 90% are singletons; the top ten hold 9.6%.

This TCR derives from a man between 45 and 60 years old with COVID-19, enrolled during active disease. The gene calls are TRBV5-1 and TRBJ2-1, with TRBD1 identical over 11 bases. Sequencing was done on a sample of peripheral blood. CDR3 in DNA: TGCGCCAGCAACCGGGACAGGGGGGGCAATGAGCAGTTCTTC. Translating it yields CASNRDRGGNEQFF.